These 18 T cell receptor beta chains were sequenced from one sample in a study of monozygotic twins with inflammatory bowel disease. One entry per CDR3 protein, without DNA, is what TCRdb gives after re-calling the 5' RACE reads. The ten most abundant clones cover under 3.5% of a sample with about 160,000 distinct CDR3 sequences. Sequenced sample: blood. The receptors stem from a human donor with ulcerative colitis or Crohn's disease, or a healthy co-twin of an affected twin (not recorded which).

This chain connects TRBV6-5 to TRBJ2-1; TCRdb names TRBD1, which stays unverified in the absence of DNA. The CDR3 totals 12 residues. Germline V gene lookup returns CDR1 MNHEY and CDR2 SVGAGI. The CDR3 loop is CASSSRENEQFF.

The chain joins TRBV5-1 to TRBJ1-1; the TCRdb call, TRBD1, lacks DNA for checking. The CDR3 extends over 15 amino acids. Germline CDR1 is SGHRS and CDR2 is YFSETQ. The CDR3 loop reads CASSREGSIYTEAFF.

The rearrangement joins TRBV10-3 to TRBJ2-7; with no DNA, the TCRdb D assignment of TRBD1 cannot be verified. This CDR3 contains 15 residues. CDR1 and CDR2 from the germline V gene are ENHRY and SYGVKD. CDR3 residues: CAISEVQGILGEQYF.

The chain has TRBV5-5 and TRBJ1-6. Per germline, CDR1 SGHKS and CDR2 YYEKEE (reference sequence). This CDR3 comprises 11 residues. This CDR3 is CASSPLGALHF. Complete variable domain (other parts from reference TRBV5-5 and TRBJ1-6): DAGVTQSPTHLIKTRGQQVTLRCSPISGHKSVSWYQQVLGQGPQFIFQYYEKEERGRGNFPDRFSARQFPNYSSELNVNALLLGDSALYLCASSPLGALHFGNGTRLTVT.

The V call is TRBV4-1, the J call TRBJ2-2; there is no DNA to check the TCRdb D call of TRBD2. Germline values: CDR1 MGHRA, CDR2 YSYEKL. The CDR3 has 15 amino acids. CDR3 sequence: CASSQAGGLTGELFF.

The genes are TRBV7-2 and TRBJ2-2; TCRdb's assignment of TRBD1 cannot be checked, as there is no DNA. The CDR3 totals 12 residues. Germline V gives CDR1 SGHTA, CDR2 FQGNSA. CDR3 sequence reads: CASSPPTRELFF.

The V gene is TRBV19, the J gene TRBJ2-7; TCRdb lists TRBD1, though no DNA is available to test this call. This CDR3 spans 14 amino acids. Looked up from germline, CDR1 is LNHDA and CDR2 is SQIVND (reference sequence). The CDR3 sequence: CASSIDRQGYEQYF.

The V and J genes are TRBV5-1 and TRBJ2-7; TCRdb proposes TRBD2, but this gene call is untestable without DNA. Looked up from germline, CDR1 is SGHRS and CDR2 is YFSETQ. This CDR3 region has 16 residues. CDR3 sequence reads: CASTGTSGSYMYEQYF. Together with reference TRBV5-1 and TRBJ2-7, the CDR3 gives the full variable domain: KAGVTQTPRYLIKTRGQQVTLSCSPISGHRSVSWYQQTPGQGLQFLFEYFSETQRNKGNFPGRFSGRQFSNSRSEMNVSTLELGDSALYLCASTGTSGSYMYEQYFGPGTRLTVT.

The CDR3 loop is CASSSRTGVETQYF. The chain links TRBV5-1 to TRBJ2-5; TCRdb indicates TRBD1, and absent DNA this call remains unverified. CDR1 is SGHRS and CDR2 is YFSETQ in the germline V gene. CDR3 length: 14 residues.

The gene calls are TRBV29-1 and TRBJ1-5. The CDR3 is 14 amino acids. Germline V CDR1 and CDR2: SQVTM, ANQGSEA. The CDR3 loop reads CSVVETAPNQPQHF.

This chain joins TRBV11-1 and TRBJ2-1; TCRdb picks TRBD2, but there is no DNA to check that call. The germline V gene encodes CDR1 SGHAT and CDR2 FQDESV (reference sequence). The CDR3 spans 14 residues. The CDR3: CASSQGLVYNEQFF.

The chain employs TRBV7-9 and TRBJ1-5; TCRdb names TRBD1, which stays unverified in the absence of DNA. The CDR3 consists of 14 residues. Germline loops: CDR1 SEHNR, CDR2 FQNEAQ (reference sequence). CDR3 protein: CASSSDPSHQPQHF.

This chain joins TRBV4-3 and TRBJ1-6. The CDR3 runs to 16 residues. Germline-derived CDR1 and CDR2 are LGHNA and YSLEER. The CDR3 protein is CASSQSMSSYNSPLHF.

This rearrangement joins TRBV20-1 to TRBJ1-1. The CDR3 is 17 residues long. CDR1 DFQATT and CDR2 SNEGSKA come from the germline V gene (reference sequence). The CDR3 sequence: CSARDFFSAGWNTEAFF.

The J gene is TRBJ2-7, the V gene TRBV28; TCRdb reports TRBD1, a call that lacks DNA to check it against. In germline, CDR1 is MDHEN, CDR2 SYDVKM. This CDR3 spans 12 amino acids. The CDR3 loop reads CASSSPGAEQYF. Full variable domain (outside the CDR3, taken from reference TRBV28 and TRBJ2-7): DVKVTQSSRYLVKRTGEKVFLECVQDMDHENMFWYRQDPGLGLRLIYFSYDVKMKEKGDIPEGYSVSREKKERFSLILESASTNQTSMYLCASSSPGAEQYFGPGTRLTVT.

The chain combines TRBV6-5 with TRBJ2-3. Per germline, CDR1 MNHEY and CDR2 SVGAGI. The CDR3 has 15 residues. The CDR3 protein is CTSSYSENRADTQYF.

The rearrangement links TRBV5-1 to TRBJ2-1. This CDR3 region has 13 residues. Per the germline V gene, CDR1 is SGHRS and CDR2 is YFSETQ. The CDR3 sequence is CASSGTTNREQFF.

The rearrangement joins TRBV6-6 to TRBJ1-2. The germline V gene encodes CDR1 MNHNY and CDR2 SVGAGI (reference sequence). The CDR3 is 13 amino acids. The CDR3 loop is CATKGTAYYGYTF.